What follows are 32 T cell receptor beta chains derived from one specimen sequenced in a study of cytomegalovirus exposure and HLA in healthy donors. The PCR made use of 60 Vbeta and 13 Jbeta primers. Profiling relied on immunoSEQ multiplex PCR, and the TCRdb table lists in-frame clones only, not all of them. This sample has around 120,000 clones; about 75% occur once, and the top ten carry 30%. The sample comprised PBMCs. The source of these receptors is a man aged 55-75 years in good health and CMV-seropositive.

This sequence joins TRBV28 and TRBJ2-7; D uncertain. With 4 bases removed from V and 2 bases from J, the gap between germline ends came to 6 bases. Germline assignment: CDR1 MDHEN and CDR2 SYDVKM. The CDR3 runs to 12 residues. The CDR3, as DNA: TGTGCCAGCAGTTCCCCGGCCTACGAGCAGTACTTC. It translates to CASSSPAYEQYF.

CDR3 sequence reads: CASTTDRGGYNEQFF. Written as DNA, the CDR3 is TGCGCCAGCACCACGGACAGGGGTGGATACAATGAGCAGTTCTTC. The chain joins TRBV5-1 to TRBJ2-1; 9 nucleotides agree with TRBD1. V shed 6 bases and J 4 bases; nucleotides not matched to a gene: 8. Germline V gives CDR1 SGHRS, CDR2 YFSETQ. The CDR3 is 15 amino acids.

This clone has a handful of counts. The chain recombines TRBV5-4 with TRBJ2-6; the match to TRBD2 covers 12 bases. J lost 2 bases, V lost 0 bases, and 9 bases had no gene match. The germline gives CDR1 SGHNT, CDR2 YYREEE (reference sequence). The CDR3 spans 20 residues. Written as DNA, the CDR3 is TGTGCCAGCAGCTTGGGGGTTGGGCTAGCGGGAGGGCCTGGGGCCAACGTCCTGACTTTC. Protein product: CASSLGVGLAGGPGANVLTF.

This clone was recorded once. This CDR3 reads CASSLAGGTLQETQYF. The CDR3 nucleotides are TGCGCCAGCAGCTTGGCCGGCGGGACCTTACAAGAGACCCAGTACTTC. The rearrangement joins TRBV5-1 to TRBJ2-5, with a possible D match to TRBD2 (6 bases). V was trimmed by 0 bases and J by 2 bases, leaving 14 bases between them. There are 16 residues in the CDR3. Looked up from germline, CDR1 is SGHRS and CDR2 is YFSETQ.

This clone was detected only a few times. This chain joins TRBV5-1 and TRBJ1-1; D gene unclear. The CDR3 loop spans 14 amino acids. Per the germline V gene, CDR1 is SGHRS and CDR2 is YFSETQ. Trimming removed 0 bases at V and 5 bases at J, with 11 bases between. The CDR3 coding sequence is TGCGCCAGCAGCTTGGGGCTCGGGAGGACTGAAGCTTTCTTT. This translates into CASSLGLGRTEAFF.

This clone was seen only once. V gene TRBV2 combines with J gene TRBJ1-1, with 11 bases lining up with TRBD1. Trimming cost V 8 bases and J 4 bases; bases outside gene matches: 6. This CDR3 is built from 14 residues. From germline, CDR1 is SNHLY and CDR2 FYNNEI. The CDR3 loop is CASHGQGAGTEAFF. The CDR3 coding sequence is TGTGCCAGCCATGGACAGGGGGCAGGCACTGAAGCTTTCTTT.

This sequence joins TRBV2 and TRBJ1-1; a possible D gene is TRBD1 (6 bases). The CDR3 is 14 amino acids. Trimming removed 5 bases at V and 1 base at J, with 11 bases between. CDR1 and CDR2 from the germline V gene are SNHLY and FYNNEI. As DNA, the CDR3 is TGTGCCAGCAGTCTCCAGGGGCCGAACACTGAAGCTTTCTTT. Its protein is CASSLQGPNTEAFF. Using reference TRBV2 and TRBJ1-1 for the parts outside the CDR3, the full variable domain is EPEVTQTPSHQVTQMGQEVILRCVPISNHLYFYWYRQILGQKVEFLVSFYNNEISEKSEIFDDQFSVERPDGSNFTLKIRSTKLEDSAMYFCASSLQGPNTEAFFGQGTRLTVV.

The chain combines TRBV4-2 with TRBJ2-2; D is unresolved. This CDR3 has 15 residues. The V end was cut by 5 bases, the J end by 12 bases, with 22 bases between. The germline V gene encodes CDR1 LGHNA and CDR2 YNFKEQ. In nucleotides, the CDR3 is TGTGCCAGCAGCGCAGTGGCCCTCCCCCCCTTCCAGCTGTTTTTT. This codes for CASSAVALPPFQLFF.

The rearrangement links TRBV27 to TRBJ1-2; TRBD1 matches at 8 bases. V lost 5 bases, J lost 3 bases, and 8 bases stayed unmatched. CDR3 length: 15 residues. Germline lookup yields CDR1 MNHEY and CDR2 SMNVEV (reference sequence). DNA for the CDR3: TGTGCCAGCAGTCTTGACAGGGGACAAGACTATGGCTACACCTTC. Amino acid sequence: CASSLDRGQDYGYTF.

The chain joins TRBV7-8 to TRBJ1-2, with 9 bases that match TRBD1. CDR3 length: 16 residues. The V gene end was trimmed by 1 base and the J gene end by 2 bases; junction bases not matched to a gene: 5. The germline gives CDR1 SGHVS, CDR2 FQNEAQ. The CDR3 DNA reads as TGTGCCAGCAGCTTAGTAGGACAGGGGCTAAACTATGGCTACACCTTC. Amino acid sequence: CASSLVGQGLNYGYTF.

V is TRBV5-1 and J is TRBJ2-7, with 8 bases that match TRBD2. V lost 4 bases to trimming and J lost 2 bases; unmatched junction nucleotides: 2. Per the germline V gene, CDR1 is SGHRS and CDR2 is YFSETQ. This CDR3 is built from 13 residues. The CDR3 reads CASSRGGTYEQYF. Here the CDR3 DNA reads TGCGCCAGCAGCCGGGGGGGGACCTACGAGCAGTACTTC.

The chain joins TRBV2 to TRBJ1-1; TRBD1 might be the D (6 bases). Germline CDR1 is SNHLY and CDR2 is FYNNEI. V was cut by 4 bases and J by 4 bases, with 16 bases left in between. The CDR3 spans 15 residues. The CDR3 coding sequence is TGTGCCAGCAGTGTCTTGGGGGCGAGGGGCACTGAAGCTTTCTTT. This codes for CASSVLGARGTEAFF. The full variable domain, completed using reference TRBV2 and TRBJ1-1, is EPEVTQTPSHQVTQMGQEVILRCVPISNHLYFYWYRQILGQKVEFLVSFYNNEISEKSEIFDDQFSVERPDGSNFTLKIRSTKLEDSAMYFCASSVLGARGTEAFFGQGTRLTVV.

The chain links TRBV5-4 to TRBJ2-5; no reliable D call. The V gene's germline CDR1 is SGHNT and CDR2 YYREEE (reference sequence). This CDR3 is 11 amino acids long. With 4 bases removed from V and 7 bases from J, the gap between germline ends came to 8 bases. The CDR3 loop is CASSLGGTQYF. In DNA, the CDR3 is TGTGCCAGCAGCCTCGGTGGGACCCAGTACTTC. The whole variable domain, remainder taken from reference TRBV5-4 and TRBJ2-5, is ETGVTQSPTHLIKTRGQQVTLRCSSQSGHNTVSWYQQALGQGPQFIFQYYREEENGRGNFPPRFSGLQFPNYSSELNVNALELDDSALYLCASSLGGTQYFGPGTRLLVL.

V usage is TRBV18 and J usage is TRBJ2-7; possibly TRBD2 for D (6 bases). V lost 3 bases to trimming and J lost 3 bases, with 12 bases between them. This CDR3 comprises 14 residues. CDR1 KGHSH and CDR2 LQKENI come from the germline V gene. The DNA of the CDR3 is TGTGCCAGCTCACCGGCGGGGCTTAACTACGAGCAGTACTTC. Translated, it gives CASSPAGLNYEQYF. Drawing the rest from reference TRBV18 and TRBJ2-7, the complete variable domain is NAGVMQNPRHLVRRRGQEARLRCSPMKGHSHVYWYRQLPEEGLKFMVYLQKENIIDESGMPKERFSAEFPKEGPSILRIQQVVRGDSAAYFCASSPAGLNYEQYFGPGTRLTVT.

This rearrangement joins TRBV23-1 to TRBJ1-6; weak D call: TRBD1 (5 bases). TRBV23-1 is assigned to the ORF class and has an uncertain function. V was trimmed by 2 bases and J by 0 bases, leaving 20 bases between them. The CDR3 runs to 20 residues. The DNA for the CDR3 is TGCGCCAGCAGTCAACGCCGAGGCAGGGTAAAAGGCTCCTATAATTCACCCCTCCACTTT. This codes for CASSQRRGRVKGSYNSPLHF.

J is TRBJ1-3 and V is TRBV7-2, with 8 bases matching TRBD1. V trimming: 5 bases; J trimming: 2 bases; junction bases outside the gene matches: 8. Germline V gene lookup returns CDR1 SGHTA and CDR2 FQGNSA. The length of the CDR3 is 16 residues. This CDR3 is CASSPRLTGAGNTIYF. CDR3 sequence (DNA): TGTGCCAGCAGCCCCCGATTGACAGGGGCTGGAAACACCATATATTTT.

The chain has TRBV11-3 and TRBJ2-5; TRBD2 aligns across 14 bases. The CDR3 runs to 16 residues. The germline V gene has CDR1 SGHNT and CDR2 YENEEA. V was clipped by 5 bases and J by 1 base; unmatched bases: 3. As DNA, the CDR3 is TGTGCCAGCAGCCACGGACTAGCGGGAGGCCAAGAGACCCAGTACTTC. This sequence encodes CASSHGLAGGQETQYF.

The V call is TRBV5-6, the J call TRBJ1-1; TRBD1 matches 7 bases. The ends lost 2 bases at V and 0 bases at J; junction bases unmatched: 10. Germline CDR1 and CDR2: SGHDT and YYEEEE. The CDR3 is 17 amino acids. CDR3 sequence reads: CASSFLDEGTVNTEAFF. The CDR3 DNA reads as TGTGCCAGCAGCTTTCTCGACGAGGGGACAGTGAACACTGAAGCTTTCTTT.

The sample holds a few counts of this clone. The chain couples TRBV5-1 to TRBJ1-2; a possible D gene is TRBD1 (5 bases). Trimming cost V 4 bases and J 4 bases, with 20 bases left between them. CDR1 and CDR2 (germline): SGHRS, YFSETQ. This CDR3 is 16 amino acids long. The CDR3 nucleotides are TGCGCCAGCAGCGCGGGACCTGACTCCAATCTCTATGGCTACACCTTC. This encodes CASSAGPDSNLYGYTF.

The rearrangement uses TRBV6-1 and TRBJ2-7; 9 bases fit TRBD2. The CDR3 totals 16 residues. The V and J ends lost 4 bases and 5 bases, in that order; junction bases with no gene match: 12. Germline CDR1 MNHNS, CDR2 SASEGT. This CDR3 is CASSGKIAGVSHEQYF. CDR3 sequence (DNA): TGTGCCAGCAGTGGGAAAATAGCGGGAGTTTCACACGAGCAGTACTTC.

The gene calls are TRBV27 and TRBJ1-5; 9 bases fit TRBD1. Germline V gene lookup returns CDR1 MNHEY and CDR2 SMNVEV (reference sequence). J lost 6 bases, V lost 4 bases, and 4 bases had no gene match. This CDR3 contains 14 residues. In nucleotides, the CDR3 is TGTGCCAGCAGTTCCGACAGGGGGATTCAGCCCCAGCATTTT. Its protein product is CASSSDRGIQPQHF.

This clone was found a few times. The chain links TRBV7-2 to TRBJ2-1, with 9 nucleotides matching TRBD2. Germline V gene sequence: CDR1 SGHTA, CDR2 FQGNSA. The J segment lost 7 bases and the V segment lost 1 base, leaving 11 bases of the junction unmatched. The CDR3 totals 17 residues. DNA for the CDR3: TGTGCCAGCAGCTTAGTTGTTCGGGCTAGCGGGAAGAATGAGCAGTTCTTC. This codes for CASSLVVRASGKNEQFF.

V gene TRBV19 combines with J gene TRBJ1-5, with unresolved D. The CDR3 has 15 amino acids. Trimming took off 0 bases at V and 0 bases at J, with 6 bases between the two ends. Germline CDR1 reads LNHDA; CDR2 reads SQIVND (reference sequence). CDR3 sequence (DNA): TGTGCCAGTAGTATAGAGGAGTATAGCAATCAGCCCCAGCATTTT. Amino acids: CASSIEEYSNQPQHF.

J is TRBJ1-3 and V is TRBV7-2; TRBD1 matches 7 bases. This CDR3 comprises 15 residues. In germline, CDR1 is SGHTA, CDR2 FQGNSA. J lost 2 bases, V lost 5 bases, and 6 bases had no gene match. In DNA, the CDR3 is TGTGCCAGCAGCCCGGAGACAGGGCCTGGAAACACCATATATTTT. The encoded protein is CASSPETGPGNTIYF.

The rearrangement joins TRBV6-5 to TRBJ2-5, with D tentatively TRBD1 (6 bases). The J call is uncertain, as TRBJ2-7 better fits the DNA end. The CDR3 extends over 11 amino acids. CDR1 and CDR2 from the germline V gene are MNHEY and SVGAGI. CDR3 residues: CASTQGPEQYF. CDR3 DNA: TGTGCCAGCACCCAGGGGCCCGAGCAGTACTTC.

J is TRBJ2-2 and V is TRBV2; D is possibly TRBD2 (5 bases). The CDR3 has 18 amino acids. In germline, CDR1 is SNHLY, CDR2 FYNNEI. V was trimmed by 0 bases and J by 6 bases, leaving 20 bases between them. CDR3 sequence (DNA): TGTGCCAGCAGTGAAGCGAGGAATGGGAGATTGAAGGCCGGGGAGCTGTTTTTT. The encoded protein is CASSEARNGRLKAGELFF.

The V call is TRBV28, the J call TRBJ1-4; 9 bases are shared with TRBD1. V gave up 5 bases and J gave up 8 bases; unmatched junction bases: 6. Per germline, CDR1 MDHEN and CDR2 SYDVKM. CDR3 size: 14 residues. CDR3 sequence (DNA): TGTGCCAGCAGTCCGTGGACAGGGGTCGAAAAACTGTTTTTT. Protein product: CASSPWTGVEKLFF.

The chain is built from TRBV5-1 and TRBJ1-3; D is uncertain. V lost 0 bases to trimming and J lost 0 bases, with 7 bases between them. From germline, CDR1 is SGHRS and CDR2 YFSETQ. The CDR3 has 15 amino acids. The CDR3, as DNA: TGCGCCAGCAGCTTGGTTCCCGGCTCTGGAAACACCATATATTTT. It is translated as CASSLVPGSGNTIYF.

The V call is TRBV15, the J call TRBJ1-1, with TRBD1 matching 8 bases. CDR3 length: 15 amino acids. V shed 4 bases and J 10 bases; nucleotides not matched to a gene: 14. From germline, CDR1 is LNHNV and CDR2 YYDKDF (reference sequence). As DNA, the CDR3 is TGTGCCACCAGCACCTCAGGGGGCGCCCCAAAGCCAGCTTTCTTT. It translates to CATSTSGGAPKPAFF.

This chain links TRBV7-8 with TRBJ1-2; D is unclear. The CDR3 is made up of 12 amino acids. Germline V gives CDR1 SGHVS, CDR2 FQNEAQ. Trimming shortened V by 4 bases and J by 0 bases, and 3 bases separated the two germline ends. In DNA form, the CDR3 reads TGTGCCAGCAGCTCTACTAACTATGGCTACACCTTC. Translated, it gives CASSSTNYGYTF. The full variable domain, its missing parts supplied by reference TRBV7-8 and TRBJ1-2, is GAGVSQSPRYKVAKRGQDVALRCDPISGHVSLFWYQQALGQGPEFLTYFQNEAQLDKSGLPSDRFFAERPEGSVSTLKIQRTQQEDSAVYLCASSSTNYGYTFGSGTRLTVV.

The DNA for the CDR3 is TGTGCCAGCAGCGTAGGCGGGGGGGCCTTAGAGACCCAGTACTTC. Translation gives CASSVGGGALETQYF. V gene TRBV9 combines with J gene TRBJ2-5, with 9 bases fitting TRBD2. The germline gives CDR1 SGDLS, CDR2 YYNGEE. The CDR3 is made up of 15 amino acids. V was clipped by 0 bases and J by 4 bases; unmatched bases: 4. Supplemented by reference TRBV9 and TRBJ2-5, the full variable domain reads DSGVTQTPKHLITATGQRVTLRCSPRSGDLSVYWYQQSLDQGLQFLIQYYNGEERAKGNILERFSAQQFPDLHSELNLSSLELGDSALYFCASSVGGGALETQYFGPGTRLLVL.

The chain is built from TRBV15 and TRBJ1-4, with 10 bases identical to TRBD1. The germline CDR1 and CDR2 sequences are LNHNV and YYDKDF (reference sequence). V lost 5 bases, J lost 8 bases, and 5 bases stayed unmatched. The CDR3 has 14 amino acids. CDR3 residues: CATSLGQGNEKLFF. The CDR3 nucleotides read TGTGCCACCAGCTTGGGACAGGGGAACGAAAAACTGTTTTTT. Supplemented by reference TRBV15 and TRBJ1-4, the full variable domain reads DAMVIQNPRYQVTQFGKPVTLSCSQTLNHNVMYWYQQKSSQAPKLLFHYYDKDFNNEADTPDNFQSRRPNTSFCFLDIRSPGLGDTAMYLCATSLGQGNEKLFFGSGTQLSVL.